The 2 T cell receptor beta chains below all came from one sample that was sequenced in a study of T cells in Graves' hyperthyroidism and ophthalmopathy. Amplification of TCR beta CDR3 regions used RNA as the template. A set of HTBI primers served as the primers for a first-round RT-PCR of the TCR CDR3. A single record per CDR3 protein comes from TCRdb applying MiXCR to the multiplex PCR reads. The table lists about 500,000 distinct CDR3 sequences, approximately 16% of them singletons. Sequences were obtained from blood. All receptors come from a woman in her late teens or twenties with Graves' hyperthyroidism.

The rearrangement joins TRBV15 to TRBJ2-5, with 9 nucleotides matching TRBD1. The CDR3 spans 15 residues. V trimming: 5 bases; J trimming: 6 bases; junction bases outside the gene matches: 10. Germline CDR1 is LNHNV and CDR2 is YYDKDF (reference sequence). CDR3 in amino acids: CATSSGWTGEKTQYF. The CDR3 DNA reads TGTGCCACCAGCTCGGGCTGGACAGGGGAAAAGACCCAGTACTTC. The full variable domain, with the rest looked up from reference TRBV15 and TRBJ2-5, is DAMVIQNPRYQVTQFGKPVTLSCSQTLNHNVMYWYQQKSSQAPKLLFHYYDKDFNNEADTPDNFQSRRPNTSFCFLDIRSPGLGDTAMYLCATSSGWTGEKTQYFGPGTRLLVL.

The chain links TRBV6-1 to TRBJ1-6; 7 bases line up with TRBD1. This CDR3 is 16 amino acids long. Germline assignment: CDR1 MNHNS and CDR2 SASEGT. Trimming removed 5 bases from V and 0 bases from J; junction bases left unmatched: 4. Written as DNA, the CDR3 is TGTGCCAGCAGTCGCAAGGGGGCCTCCTATAATTCACCCCTCCACTTT. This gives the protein CASSRKGASYNSPLHF.